Sequencing of this T cell receptor (beta chain) was carried out in a study of blood T cell repertoires in COVID-19. Participant age was roughly 18 to 89 years, and participants resided in roughly 24 US areas. Clinical histories supplied by participants themselves formed the basis of cohort assignment. Recovery meant two consecutive negative NP/OP PCR tests, professional clearance, or resolved symptoms. This clone has just one count. There are 15 residues in the CDR3. Trimming at V came to 9 bases and at J to 7 bases, leaving 14 bases not matched to a gene. Germline CDR1 reads MDHEN; CDR2 reads SYDVKM. Original handling: Quantification of nucleated cells was approximated via reference gene primer amplification. Assay used: immunoSEQ multiplex PCR; TCRdb lists only in-frame clones, some missing. The V and J calls and clone size were taken over from that table, and D and trimming were inferred from the DNA. In the table there are 150,000 or so clones, 84% of which are singletons.

This sequence originates from a woman aged 45-59 years who had recovered from COVID-19. The sample was PBMCs or T cells enriched from blood (not recorded which). The V call is TRBV28, the J call TRBJ2-2; 7 bases match TRBD1. The CDR3, as DNA: TGTGCCAGTATAAACAGGGGACCTACCGGCGGGGAGCTGTTTTTT. Encoded protein: CASINRGPTGGELFF. Variable domain in full (rest from reference TRBV28 and TRBJ2-2): DVKVTQSSRYLVKRTGEKVFLECVQDMDHENMFWYRQDPGLGLRLIYFSYDVKMKEKGDIPEGYSVSREKKERFSLILESASTNQTSMYLCASINRGPTGGELFFGEGSRLTVL.